This T cell receptor beta chain was obtained from a study of healthy donors' naive CD4 and CD8 T cells. The CDR3 has 12 residues. Germline CDR1 SGHNT, CDR2 YYREEE (reference sequence). Trimming removed 3 bases at V and 9 bases at J, with 10 bases between. Each TCR library used 450 to 600 ng of total RNA and a linear amplification protocol. A single record per CDR3 protein comes from TCRdb applying MiXCR to the reads. The data show about 180,000 distinct CDR3 sequences, around 70% seen once. The genes are TRBV5-4 and TRBJ2-1; D is ambiguous. Sequenced material: naive CD4+ and CD8+ T cells sorted from blood, pooled from several donors. This receptor was identified in a pool of human donors in good health; the sample pools cells from several healthy donors. CDR3 loop: CASSYVLGEQFF. The CDR3 coding sequence is TGTGCCAGCAGCTATGTATTGGGTGAGCAGTTCTTC.